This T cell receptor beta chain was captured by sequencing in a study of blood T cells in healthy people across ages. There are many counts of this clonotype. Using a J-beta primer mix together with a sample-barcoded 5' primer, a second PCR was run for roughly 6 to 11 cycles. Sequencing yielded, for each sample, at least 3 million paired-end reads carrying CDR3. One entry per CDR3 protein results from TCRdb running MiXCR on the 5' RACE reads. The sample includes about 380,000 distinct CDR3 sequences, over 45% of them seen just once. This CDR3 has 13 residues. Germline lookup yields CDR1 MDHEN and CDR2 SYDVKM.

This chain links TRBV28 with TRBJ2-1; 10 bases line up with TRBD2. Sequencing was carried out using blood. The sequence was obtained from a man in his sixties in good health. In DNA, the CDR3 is TGTTCCCTTGGGACTAGCGTTCGGGATGAGCAGTTCTTC. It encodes CSLGTSVRDEQFF.